The sequence of this T cell receptor (beta chain) was determined in a study of shared clonotypes between healthy human individuals. General study results and limits: Rarefaction demonstrated incomplete sorted-subset sequencing despite large depth. The naive CD4 repertoires of a handful of donors were compared, and roughly 5% of clonotypes were shared.

About this clone: Its antigen is still unknown.

Data came from immunoSEQ multiplex PCR; TCRdb stores just in-frame clones and leaves some out. The repertoire holds 1.4 million or so clones, with 98% as singletons. In the CD4+ fraction, cells were divided into CD45RA+ naive and CD45RA-negative memory subsets. Sequencing was done on a sample of naive CD4+ T cells sorted from blood. Regarding subset: CD45RA+ positively selected. The TCR sequence derives from a man aged 25-40 years in good health.

CDR3 residues: CASSLVGSGTTNTGELFF. CDR3 nucleotides: TGCGCCAGCAGCTTGGTGGGTAGCGGGACTACGAACACCGGGGAGCTGTTTTTT. The chain joins TRBV5-1 to TRBJ2-2, with 8 bases fitting TRBD2. Germline V gene data show CDR1 as SGHRS and CDR2 as YFSETQ. The V gene end was trimmed by 0 bases and the J gene end by 0 bases; junction bases not matched to a gene: 7. CDR3 length: 18 amino acids. Supplemented by reference TRBV5-1 and TRBJ2-2, the full variable domain reads KAGVTQTPRYLIKTRGQQVTLSCSPISGHRSVSWYQQTPGQGLQFLFEYFSETQRNKGNFPGRFSGRQFSNSRSEMNVSTLELGDSALYLCASSLVGSGTTNTGELFFGEGSRLTVL.